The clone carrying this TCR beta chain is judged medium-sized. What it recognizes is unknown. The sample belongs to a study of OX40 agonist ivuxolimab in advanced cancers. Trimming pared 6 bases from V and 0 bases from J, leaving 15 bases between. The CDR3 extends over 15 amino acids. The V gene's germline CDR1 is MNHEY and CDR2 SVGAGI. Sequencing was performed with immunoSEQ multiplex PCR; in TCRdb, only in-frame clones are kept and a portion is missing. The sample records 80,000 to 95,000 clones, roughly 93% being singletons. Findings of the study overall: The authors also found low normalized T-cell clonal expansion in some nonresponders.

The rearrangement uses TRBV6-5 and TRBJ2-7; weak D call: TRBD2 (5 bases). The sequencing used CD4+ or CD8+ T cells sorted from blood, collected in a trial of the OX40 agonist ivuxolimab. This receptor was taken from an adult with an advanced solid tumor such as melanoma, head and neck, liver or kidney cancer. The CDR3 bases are TGTGCCAGCAGCGTATCCCGGGATTCCTCCTACGAGCAGTACTTC. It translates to CASSVSRDSSYEQYF.